This TCR beta chain was captured by sequencing in a study of T cells in localized non-small cell lung cancer. Points on this clone: The antigen is not known.

The protocol was immunoSEQ multiplex PCR, while the TCRdb copy is restricted to in-frame clones and leaves out a portion. This sample has under 65,000 clones, with around 90% found just once. Notes on the study in general: Sequencing, confined to only one tumor region, leaves heterogeneity possible. The highest T cell clonality was in uninvolved adjacent lung, above tumor.

V dropped 5 bases and J dropped 5 bases, with 16 bases sitting between them. CDR1 and CDR2 from the germline V gene are SEHNR and FQNEAQ (reference sequence). The CDR3 spans 15 residues. The sequencing used peripheral blood, collected before any cancer treatment. This clonotype was obtained from a man aged 40-75 years with stage I squamous cell lung carcinoma. The chain links TRBV7-9 to TRBJ2-1, with a possible D match to TRBD1 (6 bases). The CDR3 here is CASSTPGVGHNEQFF. The CDR3 nucleotides read TGTGCCAGCAGCACCCCAGGGGTCGGACACAATGAGCAGTTCTTC.